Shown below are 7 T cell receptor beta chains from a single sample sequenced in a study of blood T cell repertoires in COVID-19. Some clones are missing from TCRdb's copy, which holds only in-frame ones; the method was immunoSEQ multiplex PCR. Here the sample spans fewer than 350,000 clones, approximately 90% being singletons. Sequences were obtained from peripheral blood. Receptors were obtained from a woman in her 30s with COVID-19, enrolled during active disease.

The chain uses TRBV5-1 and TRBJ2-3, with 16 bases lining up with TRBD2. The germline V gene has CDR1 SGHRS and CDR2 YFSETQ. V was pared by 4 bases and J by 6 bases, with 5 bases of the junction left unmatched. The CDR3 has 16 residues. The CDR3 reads CASSAGLAGGPDTQYF. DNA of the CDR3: TGCGCCAGCAGCGCGGGACTAGCGGGGGGGCCCGATACGCAGTATTTT.

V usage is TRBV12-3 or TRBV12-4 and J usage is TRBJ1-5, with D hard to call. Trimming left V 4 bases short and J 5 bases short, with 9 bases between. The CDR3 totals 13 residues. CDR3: CASSSERDQPQHF. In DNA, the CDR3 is TGTGCCAGCAGTTCAGAGCGAGATCAGCCCCAGCATTTT.

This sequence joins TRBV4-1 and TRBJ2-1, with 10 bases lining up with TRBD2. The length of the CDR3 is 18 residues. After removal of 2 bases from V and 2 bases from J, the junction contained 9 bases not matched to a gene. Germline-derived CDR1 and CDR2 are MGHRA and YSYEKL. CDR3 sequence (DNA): TGCGCCAGCAGCCAACTTTTTTCTAGCGGGAGTCCCTACAATGAGCAGTTCTTC. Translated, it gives CASSQLFSSGSPYNEQFF.

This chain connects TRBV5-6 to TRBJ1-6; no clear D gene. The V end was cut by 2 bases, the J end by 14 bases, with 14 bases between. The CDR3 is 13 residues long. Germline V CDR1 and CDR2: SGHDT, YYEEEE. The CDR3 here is CASSFTGIQALHF. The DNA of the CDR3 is TGTGCCAGCAGCTTCACGGGGATTCAAGCCCTCCACTTT.

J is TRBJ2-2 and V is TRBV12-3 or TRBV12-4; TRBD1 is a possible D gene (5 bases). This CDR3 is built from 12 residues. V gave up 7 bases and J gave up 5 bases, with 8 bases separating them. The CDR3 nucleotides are TGTGCCAGCAAAGGGGAAACCGGGGAGCTGTTTTTT. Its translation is CASKGETGELFF.

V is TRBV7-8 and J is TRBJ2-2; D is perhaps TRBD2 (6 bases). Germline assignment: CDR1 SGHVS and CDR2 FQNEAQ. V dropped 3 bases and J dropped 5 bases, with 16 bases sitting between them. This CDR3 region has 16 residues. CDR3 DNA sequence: TGTGCCAGCAGCTTCCGAGCGGCGGGGATTACCGGGGAGCTGTTTTTT. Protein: CASSFRAAGITGELFF.

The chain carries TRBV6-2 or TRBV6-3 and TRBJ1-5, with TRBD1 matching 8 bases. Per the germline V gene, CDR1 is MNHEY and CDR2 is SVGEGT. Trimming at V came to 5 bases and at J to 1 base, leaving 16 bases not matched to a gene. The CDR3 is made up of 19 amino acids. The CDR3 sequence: CASSSPGQALKGSNQPQHF. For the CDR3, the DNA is TGTGCCAGCAGTAGCCCGGGACAGGCATTAAAGGGGAGCAATCAGCCCCAGCATTTT.